Presented here are 16 T cell receptor beta chains from one specimen sequenced in a study of blood T cell repertoires in COVID-19. TCRdb's table, derived via immunoSEQ multiplex PCR, lists solely in-frame clones and lacks some. The data contain roughly 57,000 clones, more than 70% of them seen just once; the ten biggest clones take up around 21%. What was sequenced was peripheral blood. These receptors all come from a man aged 30 to 39 with COVID-19, enrolled during active disease.

The table lists this clone with a few counts. The chain couples TRBV4-2 to TRBJ2-1; D perhaps matches TRBD1 (5 bases). The CDR3 is made up of 15 amino acids. CDR1 is LGHNA and CDR2 is YNFKEQ in the germline V gene. Trimming pared 1 base from V and 6 bases from J, leaving 13 bases between. CDR3 nucleotide sequence: TGTGCCAGCAGCCAAGTCCCAGGGTTAGGCAATGAGCAGTTCTTC. This sequence encodes CASSQVPGLGNEQFF.

This chain uses TRBV28 with TRBJ1-5; possibly TRBD1 for D (6 bases). Germline V lookup: CDR1 MDHEN, CDR2 SYDVKM. The CDR3 is made up of 16 amino acids. Trimming took 3 bases from V and 1 from J, leaving 13 bases between them. DNA of the CDR3: TGTGCCAGCAGTTTCTCGCGGGGGCTGAGCAATCAGCCCCAGCATTTT. As protein: CASSFSRGLSNQPQHF.

This chain links TRBV24-1 with TRBJ2-5; 11 bases fit TRBD1. Germline assignment: CDR1 KGHDR and CDR2 SFDVKD. Trimming cost V 3 bases and J 2 bases; bases outside gene matches: 7. This CDR3 is 17 amino acids long. The CDR3 DNA reads as TGTGCCACCAGTGATACCGGACAGGGGGCTCGACAAGAGACCCAGTACTTC. Protein: CATSDTGQGARQETQYF.

This clone occurred once. The chain joins TRBV27 to TRBJ1-2, with a tentative D call TRBD1 (5 bases). Trimming removed 6 bases at V and 7 bases at J, with 15 bases between. Per the germline V gene, CDR1 is MNHEY and CDR2 is SMNVEV (reference sequence). CDR3 length: 13 residues. The CDR3 region has the DNA TGTGCCAGCAGCACTGCAGGGTCCTTTGGCTACACCTTC. Protein product: CASSTAGSFGYTF.

The J gene is TRBJ2-2, the V gene TRBV7-2; 7 nucleotides align to TRBD2. Germline values: CDR1 SGHTA, CDR2 FQGNSA. After removal of 5 bases from V and 3 bases from J, the junction contained 12 bases not matched to a gene. The CDR3 consists of 17 residues. The CDR3 DNA reads TGTGCCAGCAGCCTCCAACGCGGGACTACCTACACCGGGGAGCTGTTTTTT. Protein sequence: CASSLQRGTTYTGELFF.

This CDR3 reads CASSRRQGLGAGELFF. The CDR3 DNA reads as TGTGCCAGCAGCCGGCGACAGGGTCTAGGTGCCGGGGAGCTGTTTTTT. V gene TRBV7-6 combines with J gene TRBJ2-2, with TRBD1 identical over 7 bases. The germline V gene encodes CDR1 SGHVS and CDR2 FNYEAQ. The CDR3 loop spans 16 amino acids. V dropped 5 bases and J dropped 6; count of bases not matched to a gene: 12.

The chain is built from TRBV12-5 and TRBJ1-5; 7 nucleotides match TRBD1. This CDR3 has 15 residues. Germline assignment: CDR1 LGHNT and CDR2 FRNRAP. V lost 6 bases, J lost 4 bases, and 9 bases stayed unmatched. The CDR3, as DNA: TGTGCTAGTGGAATGGGGACAGCCTTTAATCAGCCCCAGCATTTT. It yields the protein CASGMGTAFNQPQHF.

This clone was counted a few times. The J gene is TRBJ2-7, the V gene TRBV18, with D maybe TRBD1 (6 bases). Germline lookup yields CDR1 KGHSH and CDR2 LQKENI. The V end lost 6 bases, the J end lost 3 bases, and 15 bases lay between the germline ends. This CDR3 has 14 amino acids. CDR3 amino acids: CASSIRTVDYEQYF. CDR3 nucleotide sequence: TGTGCCAGCTCCATACGGACAGTTGACTACGAGCAGTACTTC. The full variable domain, completed using reference TRBV18 and TRBJ2-7, is NAGVMQNPRHLVRRRGQEARLRCSPMKGHSHVYWYRQLPEEGLKFMVYLQKENIIDESGMPKERFSAEFPKEGPSILRIQQVVRGDSAAYFCASSIRTVDYEQYFGPGTRLTVT.

J is TRBJ2-5 and V is TRBV11-2; TRBD1 is a possible D gene (6 bases). The V gene's germline CDR1 is SGHAT and CDR2 FQNNGV. This CDR3 contains 18 residues. Trimming cost V 1 base and J 4 bases, with 22 bases left between them. CDR3 region: CASSLVGGEPVRRETQYF. The CDR3 DNA reads as TGTGCCAGCAGCTTAGTTGGGGGCGAACCCGTTAGAAGAGAGACCCAGTACTTC.

V gene TRBV28 combines with J gene TRBJ2-1; 11 positions agree with TRBD1. Trimming took 5 bases from V and 6 from J; bases not matched to a gene: 6. The germline V gene encodes CDR1 MDHEN and CDR2 SYDVKM. The CDR3 is made up of 15 amino acids. This CDR3 reads CASSPGQGVRNEQFF. CDR3 DNA: TGTGCCAGCAGTCCGGGACAGGGGGTACGCAATGAGCAGTTCTTC.

The rearrangement joins TRBV6-5 to TRBJ1-1; the D gene is possibly TRBD1 (5 bases). Germline CDR1 and CDR2: MNHEY and SVGAGI. V lost 8 bases and J 8 bases, leaving 21 bases between the germline ends. This CDR3 has 14 amino acids. The CDR3 region has the DNA TGTGCCAGCTTAAGATCACCCGGACAACCCGAAGCTTTCTTT. This gives the protein CASLRSPGQPEAFF.

J is TRBJ1-2 and V is TRBV19; 7 bases are shared with TRBD1. The length of the CDR3 is 13 residues. V lost 7 bases and J lost 8; bases outside the gene matches: 10. CDR1 LNHDA and CDR2 SQIVND come from the germline V gene (reference sequence). In nucleotides, the CDR3 is TGTGCCAGTACCAAGGACAGGTTGGGAGGCTACACCTTC. Its protein product is CASTKDRLGGYTF.

CDR3 loop: CASTPRREAGANVLTF. CDR3 bases: TGTGCCAGCACCCCTCGCAGGGAGGCTGGGGCCAACGTCCTGACTTTC. This chain uses TRBV9 with TRBJ2-6, with D perhaps matching TRBD2 (6 bases). The V gene's germline CDR1 is SGDLS and CDR2 YYNGEE. The ends were cut back, 6 bases at V and 2 bases at J, with 15 bases in the middle. This CDR3 is built from 16 residues.

This clone was detected a few times. The chain is built from TRBV9 and TRBJ2-1, with 10 bases lining up with TRBD2. Germline lookup yields CDR1 SGDLS and CDR2 YYNGEE. The CDR3 runs to 12 residues. Losses at the gene ends were 4 bases for V and 15 bases for J; bases not matched to a gene: 7. The CDR3 coding sequence is TGTGCCAGCAGCAGAGCGGGGGGGCGTCTGTTCTTC. Protein sequence: CASSRAGGRLFF.

The chain couples TRBV5-6 to TRBJ1-2; D is possibly TRBD1 (6 bases). The CDR3 is made up of 14 amino acids. Germline V gene sequence: CDR1 SGHDT, CDR2 YYEEEE. V lost 4 bases and J 2 bases, leaving 12 bases between the germline ends. The CDR3 reads CASSRAGDNYGYTF. CDR3 sequence (DNA): TGTGCCAGCAGCCGTGCAGGGGACAACTATGGCTACACCTTC.

The chain joins TRBV24-1 to TRBJ2-5; 8 nucleotides line up with TRBD1. Trimming removed 9 bases from V and 3 bases from J; junction bases left unmatched: 5. Per the germline V gene, CDR1 is KGHDR and CDR2 is SFDVKD. CDR3 length: 13 residues. The DNA of the CDR3 is TGTGCCACCTCGGGACAGGAAAAAGAGACCCAGTACTTC. This codes for CATSGQEKETQYF.